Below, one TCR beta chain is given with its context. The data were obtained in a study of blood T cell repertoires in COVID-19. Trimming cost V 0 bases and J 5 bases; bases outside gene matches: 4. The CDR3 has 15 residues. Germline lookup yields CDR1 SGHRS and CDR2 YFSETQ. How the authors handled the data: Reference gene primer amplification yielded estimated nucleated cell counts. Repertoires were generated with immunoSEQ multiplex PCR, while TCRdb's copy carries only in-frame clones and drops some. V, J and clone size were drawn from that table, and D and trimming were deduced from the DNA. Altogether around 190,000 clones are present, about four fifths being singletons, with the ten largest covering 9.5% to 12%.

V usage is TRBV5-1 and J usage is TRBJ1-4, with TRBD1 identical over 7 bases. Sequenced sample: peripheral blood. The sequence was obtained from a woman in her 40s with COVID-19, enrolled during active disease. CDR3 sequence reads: CASSLGQGKNEKLFF. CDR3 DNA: TGCGCCAGCAGCTTGGGACAGGGTAAAAATGAAAAACTGTTTTTT.